Below, one T cell receptor (beta chain) is given with its context. The table came from immunoSEQ multiplex PCR; TCRdb's copy has only in-frame clones and leaves some out. Of some 120,000 clones detected, approximately 88% appear once; the ten largest clones hold approximately 37%. The sample comes from a study of control samples from healthy donors and cancer patients. There are 15 residues in the CDR3. Trimming pared 7 bases from V and 8 bases from J, leaving 20 bases between. Germline CDR1 SNHLY, CDR2 FYNNEI. The V and J genes are TRBV2 and TRBJ1-4; no clear D. This TCR came from a man in his fifties in good health. Sequencing was performed on blood. CDR3 nucleotides: TGTGCCAGCACCATTGACCACCCTTCGGGGGAAAAACTGTTTTTT. It specifies CASTIDHPSGEKLFF.